This T cell receptor (beta chain) was sequenced during a study of technical replicates of blood from several donors. The germline CDR1 and CDR2 sequences are SGHRS and YFSETQ. Trimming took 2 bases from V and 6 from J; bases not matched to a gene: 7. The CDR3 is 14 residues long. The assay was immunoSEQ multiplex PCR, and TCRdb's table has in-frame clones only and misses some. The table includes tens of thousands of clones, around four fifths detected once. The TCR sequence derives from a human donor in good health. Some clones in this sample may be carry-over from other donors' samples. The genes are TRBV5-1 and TRBJ1-2, with 7 nucleotides matching TRBD1. What was sequenced was PBMCs. The CDR3 region is CASSLHPGTDGYTF. CDR3 sequence (DNA): TGCGCCAGCAGCTTACACCCCGGGACAGATGGCTACACCTTC.